This T cell receptor beta chain was recorded in a study of shared clonotypes between healthy human individuals. Study-level results: Only blood was sampled; tissue repertoires likely differ. Clonotype sharing across four donors was observed for around 5.1% of naive CD4 clonotypes.

CD45RO-negative, CCR7-selected cells formed the naive CD8 fraction, which excluded terminally differentiated effector memory CD45RA+ cells. Donors included only healthy HIV-negative adults lacking recent acute infections or vaccinations. Per the original methods: ImmunoSEQ gave junction-only sequences without quality scores, so filtering differed. TCRdb's table, derived via immunoSEQ multiplex PCR, lists solely in-frame clones and lacks some. V, J and clone size were drawn from that table, and D and trimming were deduced from the DNA. This table holds around 2.1 million clones, about 93% found once. This clone was detected only once. Its antigen is currently unknown. The sequence came from a man aged 18 to 29 in good health. Some clones in this sample may be carry-over from other donors' samples. Sequencing was done on a sample of naive CD8+ T cells from PBMCs.

The CDR3 coding sequence is TGTGCCAGCAGCTCCGGGACAGGGATGACCGAGCAGTACTTC. This encodes CASSSGTGMTEQYF. This rearrangement joins TRBV5-6 to TRBJ2-7, with TRBD1 identical over 9 bases. The CDR3 is 14 amino acids. The V gene end was trimmed by 3 bases and the J gene end by 6 bases; junction bases not matched to a gene: 7. Germline CDR1 SGHDT, CDR2 YYEEEE.